Listed below are T cell receptor beta chains from one sample, sequenced in a study of blood T cell repertoires in COVID-19. Measured with immunoSEQ multiplex PCR; TCRdb has only the in-frame clones, and not every one. The sample lists 200,000 to 300,000 clones; more than 75% were seen once. Input material: peripheral blood. The receptors were gathered from a woman aged 40 to 55 who had recovered from COVID-19. Both conserved end residues are part of each CDR3. Fields, in order: D gene, J gene, clone size, V gene, CDR3 length, CDR3 protein, CDR3 DNA. A D gene is named only where the DNA matches it firmly. Clone size appears in some rows only: once, few, many, or a class for an expanded clone.

d_call: TRBD1; j_call: TRBJ2-3; clone_size: -; v_call: TRBV5-1; cdr3_length: 15; cdr3_aa: CASSLDGTGSDTQYF; cdr3_nt: TGCGCCAGCAGCTTGGATGGGACAGGGTCAGATACGCAGTATTTT
d_call: TRBD2; j_call: TRBJ2-3; clone_size: -; v_call: TRBV5-4; cdr3_length: 15; cdr3_aa: CASSPTSGRADTQYF; cdr3_nt: TGTGCCAGCAGCCCGACTAGCGGGAGGGCAGATACGCAGTATTTT
d_call: TRBD1; j_call: TRBJ1-4; clone_size: once; v_call: TRBV5-1; cdr3_length: 15; cdr3_aa: CASSLDDRGNEKLFF; cdr3_nt: TGCGCCAGCAGCTTGGACGACAGGGGAAATGAAAAACTGTTTTTT
d_call: TRBD2; j_call: TRBJ2-3; clone_size: -; v_call: TRBV15; cdr3_length: 16; cdr3_aa: CATSRGSSGTTDTQYF; cdr3_nt: TGTGCCACCAGCAGAGGATCTAGCGGGACCACAGATACGCAGTATTTT
d_call: TRBD1; j_call: TRBJ1-2; clone_size: -; v_call: TRBV5-1; cdr3_length: 15; cdr3_aa: CASSPSGGGGYGYTF; cdr3_nt: TGCGCCAGCAGTCCATCAGGGGGCGGAGGCTATGGCTACACCTTC
d_call: TRBD1; j_call: TRBJ1-4; clone_size: -; v_call: TRBV7-9; cdr3_length: 12; cdr3_aa: CASSTRQGLIHF; cdr3_nt: TGTGCCAGCAGCACCCGACAGGGGCTAATCCATTTT
d_call: -; j_call: TRBJ1-2; clone_size: -; v_call: TRBV29-1; cdr3_length: 13; cdr3_aa: CSVLPQGSLGYTF; cdr3_nt: TGCAGCGTGCTACCACAGGGCTCCCTAGGCTACACCTTC
d_call: -; j_call: TRBJ1-2; clone_size: -; v_call: TRBV7-6; cdr3_length: 15; cdr3_aa: CASSPGQWAFYGYTF; cdr3_nt: TGTGCCAGCAGCCCCGGACAGTGGGCCTTCTATGGCTACACCTTC
d_call: -; j_call: TRBJ1-6; clone_size: -; v_call: TRBV5-1; cdr3_length: 15; cdr3_aa: CASSPLRGGGSPLHF; cdr3_nt: TGCGCCAGCAGCCCTCTTAGGGGTGGCGGTTCACCCCTCCACTTT
d_call: -; j_call: TRBJ2-5; clone_size: -; v_call: TRBV12-5; cdr3_length: 16; cdr3_aa: CASGPGSGQGGETQYF; cdr3_nt: TGTGCTAGTGGCCCTGGTAGTGGGCAGGGTGGGGAGACCCAGTACTTC
d_call: -; j_call: TRBJ2-1; clone_size: -; v_call: TRBV6-2/TRBV6-3; cdr3_length: 15; cdr3_aa: CASSRPGLSYNEQFF; cdr3_nt: TGTGCCAGCAGCCGACCGGGACTGAGCTACAATGAGCAGTTCTTC
d_call: TRBD2; j_call: TRBJ2-3; clone_size: -; v_call: TRBV10-3; cdr3_length: 14; cdr3_aa: CAISPAGGADTQYF; cdr3_nt: TGTGCCATCAGCCCAGCGGGAGGGGCAGATACGCAGTATTTT
d_call: TRBD1; j_call: TRBJ1-5; clone_size: -; v_call: TRBV18; cdr3_length: 15; cdr3_aa: CASSPQGAADQPQHF; cdr3_nt: TGTGCCAGCTCACCACAGGGGGCGGCGGATCAGCCCCAGCATTTT
d_call: TRBD1; j_call: TRBJ1-3; clone_size: -; v_call: TRBV2; cdr3_length: 15; cdr3_aa: CASSVEGASGNTIYF; cdr3_nt: TGTGCCAGCAGTGTCGAGGGGGCGAGTGGAAACACCATATATTTT
d_call: -; j_call: TRBJ1-4; clone_size: -; v_call: TRBV5-6; cdr3_length: 15; cdr3_aa: CASSLAPVADEKLFF; cdr3_nt: TGTGCCAGCAGCTTGGCCCCGGTGGCGGATGAAAAACTGTTTTTT
d_call: -; j_call: TRBJ1-5; clone_size: -; v_call: TRBV5-1; cdr3_length: 15; cdr3_aa: CASSLSGYGNQPQHF; cdr3_nt: TGCGCCAGCAGCTTGTCGGGTTACGGCAATCAGCCCCAGCATTTT
d_call: -; j_call: TRBJ1-2; clone_size: -; v_call: TRBV4-3; cdr3_length: 19; cdr3_aa: CASSPTYQGGLGSNYGYTF; cdr3_nt: TGCGCCAGCAGCCCAACTTACCAGGGAGGTCTTGGTTCAAACTATGGCTACACCTTC
d_call: TRBD2; j_call: TRBJ2-1; clone_size: -; v_call: TRBV18; cdr3_length: 17; cdr3_aa: CASSPPVAGSSYNEQFF; cdr3_nt: TGTGCCAGCTCACCACCAGTAGCGGGAAGCTCCTACAATGAGCAGTTCTTC
d_call: -; j_call: TRBJ2-5; clone_size: -; v_call: TRBV6-5; cdr3_length: 16; cdr3_aa: CASSYGLSGVGETQYF; cdr3_nt: TGTGCCAGCAGCTACGGTCTGTCAGGGGTCGGCGAGACCCAGTACTTC
d_call: -; j_call: TRBJ2-1; clone_size: -; v_call: TRBV6-4; cdr3_length: 15; cdr3_aa: CASSDSVGANNEQFF; cdr3_nt: TGTGCCAGCAGTGACTCGGTTGGGGCGAACAATGAGCAGTTCTTC
d_call: TRBD2; j_call: TRBJ2-1; clone_size: -; v_call: TRBV6-5; cdr3_length: 15; cdr3_aa: CASSPGTSGRGRQFF; cdr3_nt: TGTGCCAGCAGCCCCGGGACTAGCGGGAGGGGCCGGCAGTTCTTC
d_call: TRBD1; j_call: TRBJ2-1; clone_size: -; v_call: TRBV9; cdr3_length: 15; cdr3_aa: CASSVQGARYNEQFF; cdr3_nt: TGTGCCAGCAGCGTACAGGGGGCCCGCTACAATGAGCAGTTCTTC
d_call: TRBD1; j_call: TRBJ1-1; clone_size: few; v_call: TRBV7-9; cdr3_length: 11; cdr3_aa: CASSHRGLHFF; cdr3_nt: TGTGCCAGCAGCCACAGGGGGCTTCATTTCTTT
d_call: -; j_call: TRBJ2-7; clone_size: -; v_call: TRBV6-5; cdr3_length: 13; cdr3_aa: CASSYRQAYEQYF; cdr3_nt: TGTGCCAGCAGTTACCGACAGGCCTACGAGCAGTACTTC
d_call: TRBD1; j_call: TRBJ2-5; clone_size: -; v_call: TRBV30; cdr3_length: 12; cdr3_aa: CAWKLGGETQYF; cdr3_nt: TGTGCCTGGAAGCTAGGGGGCGAGACCCAGTACTTC
d_call: -; j_call: TRBJ2-1; clone_size: -; v_call: TRBV4-2; cdr3_length: 13; cdr3_aa: CASAPPGYNEQFF; cdr3_nt: TGTGCCAGCGCCCCCCCGGGATACAATGAGCAGTTCTTC
d_call: TRBD2; j_call: TRBJ2-3; clone_size: -; v_call: TRBV7-9; cdr3_length: 15; cdr3_aa: CASSSPSGNTDTQYF; cdr3_nt: TGTGCCAGCAGCTCCCCTAGCGGGAACACAGATACGCAGTATTTT
d_call: TRBD1; j_call: TRBJ1-6; clone_size: -; v_call: TRBV18; cdr3_length: 14; cdr3_aa: CASSPGQGNSPLHF; cdr3_nt: TGTGCCAGCTCACCGGGACAGGGGAATTCACCCCTCCACTTT
d_call: -; j_call: TRBJ2-1; clone_size: -; v_call: TRBV18; cdr3_length: 14; cdr3_aa: CASSPPGWYNEQFF; cdr3_nt: TGTGCCAGCTCACCACCGGGCTGGTACAATGAGCAGTTCTTC
d_call: -; j_call: TRBJ2-7; clone_size: -; v_call: TRBV6-5; cdr3_length: 15; cdr3_aa: CASTMSAWPAYEQYF; cdr3_nt: TGTGCCAGCACCATGAGCGCGTGGCCCGCCTACGAGCAGTACTTC
d_call: TRBD1; j_call: TRBJ1-3; clone_size: -; v_call: TRBV19; cdr3_length: 16; cdr3_aa: CASSTSRDRAGNTIYF; cdr3_nt: TGTGCCAGTAGTACGTCTCGGGACAGGGCTGGAAACACCATATATTTT
d_call: TRBD2; j_call: TRBJ2-1; clone_size: once; v_call: TRBV11-2; cdr3_length: 14; cdr3_aa: CASSRGGAYNEQFF; cdr3_nt: TGTGCCAGCAGCCGGGGGGGGGCCTACAATGAGCAGTTCTTC
d_call: -; j_call: TRBJ1-2; clone_size: -; v_call: TRBV29-1; cdr3_length: 13; cdr3_aa: CSVEVGAYRGYTF; cdr3_nt: TGCAGCGTTGAGGTGGGGGCCTATCGCGGCTACACCTTC
d_call: -; j_call: TRBJ1-2; clone_size: few; v_call: TRBV9; cdr3_length: 12; cdr3_aa: CASSPPVSGYTF; cdr3_nt: TGTGCCAGCAGCCCCCCGGTGTCTGGCTACACCTTC
d_call: TRBD2; j_call: TRBJ2-1; clone_size: -; v_call: TRBV11-2; cdr3_length: 15; cdr3_aa: CASSTTSGAYNEQFF; cdr3_nt: TGTGCCAGCAGCACCACTAGCGGAGCCTACAATGAGCAGTTCTTC